This T cell receptor (beta chain) was identified in a study of blood T cell repertoires in COVID-19 (dated by TCRdb to 2020 to 2022). About the study as a whole: The collaborator samples originated in the United States, Italy and Spain and spanned the acute and convalescent phases of COVID-19. The prospective study material was composed of cDNA or gDNA derived from T cells, B-cell-depleted T cells, or PBMCs. The dataset comprised deeply sampled blood TCRbeta repertoires from subjects exposed to, actively infected with, or recovered from COVID-19. The repertoires were released in a freely available public database intended as a resource for research on the immune response to SARS-CoV-2. The samples were drawn from the first 160 participants of the ongoing ImmuneRACE study and from under 1,500 subjects provided by 6 global collaborators. A de-identified subject ID, COVID-19 status, age in years and sex were almost always included in the sample metadata. HLA class I and class II types, where available, came from metadata supplied by the sample provider rather than from assay-based typing. The research as a whole found: The amount of clinical and demographic metadata varied by source and participant and was provided uncurated.

A note on this clone: Its antigen is still unknown. No base qualities exist here, and no much larger clone lies one base off it.

Whole blood was collected in K2EDTA tubes by collaborating institutions according to the institutions' own protocols. Collaborator samples were shipped for TCRbeta analysis as frozen whole blood, isolated PBMCs, or DNA extracted from either sample type. TCRbeta CDR3 regions were amplified from genomic DNA by means of the immunoSEQ Assay, a bias-controlled multiplex PCR. Per the source publication's procedure: Within the assay, amplification of reference gene primers was used to estimate how many nucleated cells each sample contained. To quantify the absolute abundance of each unique TCRbeta CDR3 rearrangement, sequence reads were collapsed and filtered. For each sample, productive Simpson clonality was calculated as the square root of Simpson's diversity index over productive rearrangements. TCRdb obtained this table from immuneACCESS and retained in-frame rearrangements with V and J assigned. These tables miss some clones; where compared with another copy, unresolved V genes account for less than half of the shortfall, and the remainder is unexplained. The D gene and trimming were derived from the DNA, and the V and J assignments and clone size from that table. Present in this sample are under 200,000 clones, around 87% of which were seen just once. The ten largest clones represent roughly 0.99% of the sample.

In the germline V gene, CDR1 corresponds to SGHVS and CDR2 to FNYEAQ. There are 15 amino acids in the CDR3, from cysteine to phenylalanine inclusive. Kept here is only the CDR3 DNA, which spans 45 bases and is read in frame from base 1. After removal of 8 bases from V and 7 bases from J, the junction retains 15 bases not matched to a gene. What was sequenced was peripheral blood. This TCR was sampled from a man younger than 35 with acute or convalescent COVID-19. The chain couples TRBV7-6 to TRBJ1-1; 8 bases in the middle match TRBD1. The DNA sequence is TGTGCCAGCCAGCCTCGAACAGGGGGAACAGGTGAAGCTTTCTTT. Its product reads: CASQPRTGGTGEAFF.